This TCR beta chain was retrieved from a study of cytomegalovirus exposure and HLA in healthy donors. This CDR3 is built from 16 residues. Germline V gives CDR1 GTSNPN, CDR2 SVGIG (reference sequence). V lost 5 bases to trimming and J lost 5 bases; unmatched junction nucleotides: 13. Here immunoSEQ multiplex PCR was the method, and the copy in TCRdb shows in-frame clones only, minus some. The sample lists some 150,000 clones; 70% to 90% were seen once. The sample consisted of PBMCs. The rearrangement links TRBV30 to TRBJ1-5, with TRBD1 matching over 9 bases. This TCR was sampled from a human donor in good health. In DNA form, the CDR3 reads TGTGCCTGGGATCCGGGACAGGGACTGTCGGATCAGCCCCAGCATTTT. Protein: CAWDPGQGLSDQPQHF.